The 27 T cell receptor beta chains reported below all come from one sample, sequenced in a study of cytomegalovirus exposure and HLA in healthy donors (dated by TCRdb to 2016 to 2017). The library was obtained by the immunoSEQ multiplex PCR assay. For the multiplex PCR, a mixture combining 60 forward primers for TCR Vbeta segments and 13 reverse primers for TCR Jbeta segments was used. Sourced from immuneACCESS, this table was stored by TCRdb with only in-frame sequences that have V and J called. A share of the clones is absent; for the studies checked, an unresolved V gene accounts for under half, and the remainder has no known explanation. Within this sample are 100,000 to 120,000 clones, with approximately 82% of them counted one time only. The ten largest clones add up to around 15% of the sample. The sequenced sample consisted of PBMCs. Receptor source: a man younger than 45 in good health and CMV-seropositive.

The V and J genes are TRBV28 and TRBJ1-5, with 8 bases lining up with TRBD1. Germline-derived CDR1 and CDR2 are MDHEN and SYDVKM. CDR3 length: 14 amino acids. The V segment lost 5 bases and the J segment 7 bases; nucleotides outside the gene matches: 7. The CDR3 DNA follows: TGTGCCAGCAGTGACGGACAGGGAGAGCAGCCCCAGCATTTT. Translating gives CASSDGQGEQPQHF. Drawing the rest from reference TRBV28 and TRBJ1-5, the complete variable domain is DVKVTQSSRYLVKRTGEKVFLECVQDMDHENMFWYRQDPGLGLRLIYFSYDVKMKEKGDIPEGYSVSREKKERFSLILESASTNQTSMYLCASSDGQGEQPQHFGDGTRLSIL.

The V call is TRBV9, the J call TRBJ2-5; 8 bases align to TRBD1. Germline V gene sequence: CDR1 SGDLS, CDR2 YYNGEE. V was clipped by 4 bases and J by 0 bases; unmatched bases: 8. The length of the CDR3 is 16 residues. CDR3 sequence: CASSPDRVRYQETQYF. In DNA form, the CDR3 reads TGTGCCAGCAGCCCGGACAGGGTGAGGTACCAAGAGACCCAGTACTTC.

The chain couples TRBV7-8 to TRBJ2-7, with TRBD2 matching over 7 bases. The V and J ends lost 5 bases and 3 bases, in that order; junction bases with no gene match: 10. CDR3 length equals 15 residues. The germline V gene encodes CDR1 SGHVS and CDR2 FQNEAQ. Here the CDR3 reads CASSPFAGDDYEQYF. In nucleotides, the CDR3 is TGTGCCAGCAGCCCCTTTGCGGGGGACGACTACGAGCAGTACTTC. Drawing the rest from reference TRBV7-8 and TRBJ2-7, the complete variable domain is GAGVSQSPRYKVAKRGQDVALRCDPISGHVSLFWYQQALGQGPEFLTYFQNEAQLDKSGLPSDRFFAERPEGSVSTLKIQRTQQEDSAVYLCASSPFAGDDYEQYFGPGTRLTVT.

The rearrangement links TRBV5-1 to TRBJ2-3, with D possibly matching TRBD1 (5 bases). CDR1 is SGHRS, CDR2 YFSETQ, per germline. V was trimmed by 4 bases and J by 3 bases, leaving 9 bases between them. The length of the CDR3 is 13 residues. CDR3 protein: CASSTDRTDTQYF. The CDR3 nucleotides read TGCGCCAGCAGCACTGACAGAACAGATACGCAGTATTTT.

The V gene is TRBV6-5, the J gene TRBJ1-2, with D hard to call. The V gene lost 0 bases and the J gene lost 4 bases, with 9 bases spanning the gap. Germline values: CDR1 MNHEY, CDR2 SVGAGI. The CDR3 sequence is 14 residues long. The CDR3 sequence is CASSYSIRSYGYTF. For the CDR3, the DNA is TGTGCCAGCAGTTACTCGATCCGGAGCTATGGCTACACCTTC.

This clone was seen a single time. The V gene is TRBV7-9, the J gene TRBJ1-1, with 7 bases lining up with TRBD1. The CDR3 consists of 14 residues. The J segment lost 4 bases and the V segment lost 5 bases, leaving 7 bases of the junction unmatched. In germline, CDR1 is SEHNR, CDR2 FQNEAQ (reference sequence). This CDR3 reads CASSDQTGSTEAFF. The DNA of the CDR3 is TGTGCCAGCAGCGACCAGACAGGGAGCACTGAAGCTTTCTTT.

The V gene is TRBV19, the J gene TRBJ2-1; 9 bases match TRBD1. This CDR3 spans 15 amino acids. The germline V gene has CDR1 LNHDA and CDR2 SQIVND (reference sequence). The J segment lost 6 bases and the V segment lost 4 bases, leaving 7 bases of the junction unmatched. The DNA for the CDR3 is TGTGCCAGTAGTACAAGACAGGGGGTAGTCAATGAGCAGTTCTTC. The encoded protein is CASSTRQGVVNEQFF. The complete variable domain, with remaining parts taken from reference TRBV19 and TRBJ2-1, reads DGGITQSPKYLFRKEGQNVTLSCEQNLNHDAMYWYRQDPGQGLRLIYYSQIVNDFQKGDIAEGYSVSREKKESFPLTVTSAQKNPTAFYLCASSTRQGVVNEQFFGPGTRLTVL.

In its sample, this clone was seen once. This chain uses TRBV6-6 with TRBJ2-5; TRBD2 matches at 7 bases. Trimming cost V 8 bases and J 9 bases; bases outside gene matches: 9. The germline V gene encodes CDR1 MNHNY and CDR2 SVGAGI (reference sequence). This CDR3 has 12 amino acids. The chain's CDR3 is CASQTSPEAQYF. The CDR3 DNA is TGTGCCAGCCAGACTAGCCCTGAGGCCCAGTACTTC.

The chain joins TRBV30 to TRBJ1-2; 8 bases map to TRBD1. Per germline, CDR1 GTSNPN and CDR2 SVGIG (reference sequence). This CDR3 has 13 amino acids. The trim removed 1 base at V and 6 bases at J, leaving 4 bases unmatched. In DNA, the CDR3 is TGTGCCTGGAGTGAGGGACAGGCGGATGGCTACACCTTC. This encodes CAWSEGQADGYTF.

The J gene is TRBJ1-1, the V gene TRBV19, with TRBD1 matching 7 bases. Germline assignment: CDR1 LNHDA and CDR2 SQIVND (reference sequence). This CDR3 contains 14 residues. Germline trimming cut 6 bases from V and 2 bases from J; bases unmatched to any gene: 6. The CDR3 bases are TGTGCCAGTAGCAGAGGGACAGTAAACACTGAAGCTTTCTTT. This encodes CASSRGTVNTEAFF.

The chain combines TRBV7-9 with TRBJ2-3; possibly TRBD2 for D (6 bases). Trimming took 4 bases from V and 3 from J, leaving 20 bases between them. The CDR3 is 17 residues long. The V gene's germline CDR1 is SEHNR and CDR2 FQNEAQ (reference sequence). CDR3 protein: CASSSRRTTVRTDTQYF. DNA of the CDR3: TGTGCCAGCAGCTCTAGGAGGACTACCGTTAGAACAGATACGCAGTATTTT.

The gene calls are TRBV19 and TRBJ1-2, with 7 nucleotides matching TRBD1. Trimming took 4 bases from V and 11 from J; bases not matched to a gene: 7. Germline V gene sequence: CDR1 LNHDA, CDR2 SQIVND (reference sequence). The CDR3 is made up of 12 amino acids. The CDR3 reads CASSTDRMEYTF. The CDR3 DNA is TGTGCCAGTAGTACGGACAGGATGGAGTACACCTTC.

CDR3 sequence reads: CASSLTGNYGYTF. The CDR3 DNA is TGTGCCAGCAGCCTGACAGGAAACTATGGCTACACCTTC. This sequence joins TRBV13 and TRBJ1-2; perhaps TRBD1 as D (6 bases). Germline V gene sequence: CDR1 PRHDT, CDR2 FYEKMQ (reference sequence). The CDR3 extends over 13 amino acids. V dropped 5 bases and J dropped 2 bases, with 9 bases sitting between them. Together with reference TRBV13 and TRBJ1-2, the CDR3 gives the full variable domain: AAGVIQSPRHLIKEKRETATLKCYPIPRHDTVYWYQQGPGQDPQFLISFYEKMQSDKGSIPDRFSAQQFSDYHSELNMSSLELGDSALYFCASSLTGNYGYTFGSGTRLTVV.

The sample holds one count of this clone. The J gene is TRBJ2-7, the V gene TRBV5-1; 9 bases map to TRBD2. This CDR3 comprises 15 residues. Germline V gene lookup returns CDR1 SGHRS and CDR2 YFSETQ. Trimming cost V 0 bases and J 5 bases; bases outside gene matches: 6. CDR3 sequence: CASSLGAGGLNEQYF. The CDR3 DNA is TGCGCCAGCAGCTTGGGTGCGGGGGGGCTGAACGAGCAGTACTTC.

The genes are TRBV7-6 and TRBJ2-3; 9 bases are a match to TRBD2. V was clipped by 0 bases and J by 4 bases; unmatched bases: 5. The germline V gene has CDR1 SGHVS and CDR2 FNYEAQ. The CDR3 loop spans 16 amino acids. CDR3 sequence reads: CASSLASSGDADTQYF. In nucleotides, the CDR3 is TGTGCCAGCAGCTTAGCGTCTAGCGGGGACGCAGATACGCAGTATTTT.

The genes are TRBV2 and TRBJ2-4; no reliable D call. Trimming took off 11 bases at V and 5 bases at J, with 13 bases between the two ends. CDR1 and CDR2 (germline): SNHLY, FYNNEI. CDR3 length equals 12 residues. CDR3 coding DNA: TGTGCCTCGAAAGTCCGCGAAAACATTCAGTACTTC. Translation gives CASKVRENIQYF.

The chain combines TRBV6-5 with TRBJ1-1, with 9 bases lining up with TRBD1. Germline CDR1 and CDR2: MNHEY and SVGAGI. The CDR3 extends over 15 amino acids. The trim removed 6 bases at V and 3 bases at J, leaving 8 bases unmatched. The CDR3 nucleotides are TGTGCCAGCAGCCGCCCGGGACAGGGACACACTGAAGCTTTCTTT. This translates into CASSRPGQGHTEAFF.

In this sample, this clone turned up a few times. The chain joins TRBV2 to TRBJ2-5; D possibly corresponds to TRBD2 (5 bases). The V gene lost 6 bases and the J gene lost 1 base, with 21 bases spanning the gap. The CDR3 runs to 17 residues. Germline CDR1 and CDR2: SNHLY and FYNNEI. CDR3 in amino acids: CASSAGVTRAGQETQYF. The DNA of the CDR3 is TGTGCCAGCAGCGCCGGGGTCACGCGGGCCGGCCAAGAGACCCAGTACTTC.

CDR3 sequence: CASSHRTSGGYFYNEQFF. CDR3 sequence (DNA): TGTGCCAGCAGCCACCGGACTAGCGGGGGTTACTTCTACAATGAGCAGTTCTTC. The rearrangement joins TRBV7-8 to TRBJ2-1; 13 bases map to TRBD2. Germline V gene lookup returns CDR1 SGHVS and CDR2 FQNEAQ. The CDR3 runs 18 residues. Losses at the gene ends were 5 bases for V and 3 bases for J; bases not matched to a gene: 10.

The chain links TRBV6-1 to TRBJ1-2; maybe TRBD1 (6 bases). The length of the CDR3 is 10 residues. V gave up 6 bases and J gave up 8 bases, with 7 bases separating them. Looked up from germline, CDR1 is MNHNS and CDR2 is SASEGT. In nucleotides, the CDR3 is TGTGCCAGCAGCACAGGGGGCTACACCTTC. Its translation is CASSTGGYTF.

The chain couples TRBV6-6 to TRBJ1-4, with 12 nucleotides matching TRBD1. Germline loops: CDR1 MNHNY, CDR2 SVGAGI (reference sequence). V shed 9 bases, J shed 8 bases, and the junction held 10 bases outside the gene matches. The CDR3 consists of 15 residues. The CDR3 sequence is CASGDRGHSGEKLFF. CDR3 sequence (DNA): TGTGCCAGTGGGGACAGGGGGCATTCTGGAGAAAAACTGTTTTTT.

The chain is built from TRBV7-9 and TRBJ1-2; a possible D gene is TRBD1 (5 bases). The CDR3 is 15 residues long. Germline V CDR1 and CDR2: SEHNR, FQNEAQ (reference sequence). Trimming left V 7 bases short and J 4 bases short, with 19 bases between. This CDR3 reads CASTSSRGRVYGYTF. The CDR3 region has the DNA TGTGCCAGCACCTCCTCTAGGGGCAGAGTCTATGGCTACACCTTC.

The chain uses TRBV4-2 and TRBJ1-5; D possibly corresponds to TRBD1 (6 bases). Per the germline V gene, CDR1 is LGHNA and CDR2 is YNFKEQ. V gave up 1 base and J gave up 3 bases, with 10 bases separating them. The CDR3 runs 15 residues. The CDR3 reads CASSQATGFNQPQHF. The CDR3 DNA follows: TGTGCCAGCAGCCAAGCCACAGGGTTCAATCAGCCCCAGCATTTT.

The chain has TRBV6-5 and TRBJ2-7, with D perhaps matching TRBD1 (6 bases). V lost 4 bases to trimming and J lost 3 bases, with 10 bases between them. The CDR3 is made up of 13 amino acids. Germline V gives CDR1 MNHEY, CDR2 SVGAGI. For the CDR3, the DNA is TGTGCCAGCAGTTTCGGGACAAACTACGAGCAGTACTTC. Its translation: CASSFGTNYEQYF.

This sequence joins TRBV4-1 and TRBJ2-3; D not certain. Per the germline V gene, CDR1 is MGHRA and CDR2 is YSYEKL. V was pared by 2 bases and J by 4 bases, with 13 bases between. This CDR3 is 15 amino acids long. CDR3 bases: TGCGCCAGCAGCCAAACGGCTTCCCGGGCAGATACGCAGTATTTT. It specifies CASSQTASRADTQYF.

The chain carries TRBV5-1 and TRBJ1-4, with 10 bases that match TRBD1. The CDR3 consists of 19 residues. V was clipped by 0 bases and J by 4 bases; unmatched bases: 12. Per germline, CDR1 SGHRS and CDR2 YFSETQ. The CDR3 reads CASSLAPLGQGFGNEKLFF. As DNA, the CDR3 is TGCGCCAGCAGCTTGGCCCCGTTGGGACAGGGGTTCGGTAATGAAAAACTGTTTTTT.

This chain's CDR3 is CASRGHSYEQYF. Written as DNA, the CDR3 is TGTGCCAGCAGGGGACACTCCTACGAGCAGTACTTC. The chain joins TRBV7-9 to TRBJ2-5; a possible D gene is TRBD1 (6 bases). The J call may be mistaken, given a closer DNA end match to TRBJ2-7. Germline CDR1 and CDR2: SEHNR and FQNEAQ (reference sequence). CDR3 size: 12 residues.